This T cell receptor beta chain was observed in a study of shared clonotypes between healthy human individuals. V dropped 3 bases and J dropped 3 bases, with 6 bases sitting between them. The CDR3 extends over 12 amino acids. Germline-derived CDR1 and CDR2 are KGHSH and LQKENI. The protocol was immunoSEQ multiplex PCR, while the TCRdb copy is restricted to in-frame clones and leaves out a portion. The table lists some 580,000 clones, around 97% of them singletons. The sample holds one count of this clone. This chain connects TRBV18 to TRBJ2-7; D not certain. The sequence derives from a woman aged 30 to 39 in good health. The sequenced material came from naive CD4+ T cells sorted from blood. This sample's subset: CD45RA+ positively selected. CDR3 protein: CASSPRIYEQYF. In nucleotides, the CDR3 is TGTGCCAGCTCACCCCGGATCTACGAGCAGTACTTC.